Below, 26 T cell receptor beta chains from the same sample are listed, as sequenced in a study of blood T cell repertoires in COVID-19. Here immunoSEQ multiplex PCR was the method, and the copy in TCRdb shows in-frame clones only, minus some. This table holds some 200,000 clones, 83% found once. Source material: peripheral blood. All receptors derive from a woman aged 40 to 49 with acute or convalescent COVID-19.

The DNA for the CDR3 is TGTGCCAGCAGGCCTGGGACAGGTCAGCCCCAGCATTTT. This codes for CASRPGTGQPQHF. J is TRBJ1-5 and V is TRBV27, with TRBD1 matching 8 bases. The CDR3 is 13 amino acids. The germline V gene encodes CDR1 MNHEY and CDR2 SMNVEV (reference sequence). V shed 6 bases, J shed 6 bases, and the junction held 4 bases outside the gene matches.

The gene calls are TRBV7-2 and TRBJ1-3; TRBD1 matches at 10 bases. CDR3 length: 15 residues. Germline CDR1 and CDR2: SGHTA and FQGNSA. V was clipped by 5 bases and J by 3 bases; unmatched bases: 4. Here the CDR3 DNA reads TGTGCCAGCAGCCTCCGGACAGGGGGTGGAAACACCATATATTTT. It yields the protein CASSLRTGGGNTIYF.

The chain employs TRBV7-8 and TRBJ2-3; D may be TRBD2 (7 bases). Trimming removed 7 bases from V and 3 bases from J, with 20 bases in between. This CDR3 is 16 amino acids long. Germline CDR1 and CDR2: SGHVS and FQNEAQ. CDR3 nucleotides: TGTGCCAGCACCCCGAGGGGGGGGATGGGGACAGATACGCAGTATTTT. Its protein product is CASTPRGGMGTDTQYF.

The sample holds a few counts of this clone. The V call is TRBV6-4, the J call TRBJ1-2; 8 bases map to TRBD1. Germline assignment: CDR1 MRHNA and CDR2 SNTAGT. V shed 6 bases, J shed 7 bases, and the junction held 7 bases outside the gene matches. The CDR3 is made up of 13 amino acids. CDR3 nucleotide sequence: TGTGCCAGCAGCGTGGGACAGGACGGTGGCTACACCTTC. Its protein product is CASSVGQDGGYTF.

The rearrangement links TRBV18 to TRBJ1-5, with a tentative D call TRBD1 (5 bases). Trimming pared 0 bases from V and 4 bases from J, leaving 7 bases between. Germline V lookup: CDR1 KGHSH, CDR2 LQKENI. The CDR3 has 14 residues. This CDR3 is CASSPPQGNQPQHF. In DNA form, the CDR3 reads TGTGCCAGCTCACCACCCCAGGGAAATCAGCCCCAGCATTTT.

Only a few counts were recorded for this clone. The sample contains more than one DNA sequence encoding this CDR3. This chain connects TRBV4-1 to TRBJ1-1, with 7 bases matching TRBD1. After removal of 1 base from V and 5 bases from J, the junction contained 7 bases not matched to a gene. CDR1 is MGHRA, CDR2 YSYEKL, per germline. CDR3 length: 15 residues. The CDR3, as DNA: TGCGCCAGCAGCCAAGCCTACAGGGGTCGGACTGAAGCTTTCTTT. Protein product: CASSQAYRGRTEAFF.

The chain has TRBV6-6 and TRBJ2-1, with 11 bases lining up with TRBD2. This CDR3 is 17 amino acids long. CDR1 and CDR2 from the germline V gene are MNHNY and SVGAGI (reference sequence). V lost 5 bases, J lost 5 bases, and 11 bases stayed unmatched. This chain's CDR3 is CASSPHVGTSGNNEQFF. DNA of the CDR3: TGTGCCAGCAGTCCCCATGTGGGGACTAGCGGAAACAATGAGCAGTTCTTC.

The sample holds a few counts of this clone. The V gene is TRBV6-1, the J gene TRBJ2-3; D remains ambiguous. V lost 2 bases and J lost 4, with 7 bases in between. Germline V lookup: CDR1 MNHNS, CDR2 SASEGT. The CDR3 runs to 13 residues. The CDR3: CASSEFISDTQYF. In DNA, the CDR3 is TGTGCCAGCAGTGAATTTATATCAGATACGCAGTATTTT.

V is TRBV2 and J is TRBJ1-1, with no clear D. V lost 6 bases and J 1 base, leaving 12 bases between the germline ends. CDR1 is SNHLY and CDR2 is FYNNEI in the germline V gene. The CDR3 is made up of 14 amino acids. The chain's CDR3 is CASSVVGANTEAFF. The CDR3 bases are TGTGCCAGCAGCGTCGTGGGCGCGAACACTGAAGCTTTCTTT.

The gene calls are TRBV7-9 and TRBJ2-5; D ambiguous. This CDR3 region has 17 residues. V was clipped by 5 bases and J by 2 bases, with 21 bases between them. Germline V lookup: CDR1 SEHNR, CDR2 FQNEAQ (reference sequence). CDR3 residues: CASSPAYGDLEQETQYF. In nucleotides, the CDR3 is TGTGCCAGCAGCCCCGCCTACGGAGACCTAGAACAAGAGACCCAGTACTTC.

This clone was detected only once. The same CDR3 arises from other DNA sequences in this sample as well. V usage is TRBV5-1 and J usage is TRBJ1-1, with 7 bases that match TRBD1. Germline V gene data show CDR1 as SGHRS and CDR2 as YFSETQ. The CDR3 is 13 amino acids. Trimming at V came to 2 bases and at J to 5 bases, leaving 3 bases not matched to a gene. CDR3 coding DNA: TGCGCCAGCAGCTTACAGGGGTATACTGAAGCTTTCTTT. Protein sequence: CASSLQGYTEAFF.

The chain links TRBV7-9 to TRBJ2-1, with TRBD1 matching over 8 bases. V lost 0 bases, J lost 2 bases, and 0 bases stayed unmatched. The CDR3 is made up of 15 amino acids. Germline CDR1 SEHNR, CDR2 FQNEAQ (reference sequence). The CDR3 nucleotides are TGTGCCAGCAGCTTAGCACAGGGGGCCTACAATGAGCAGTTCTTC. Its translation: CASSLAQGAYNEQFF.

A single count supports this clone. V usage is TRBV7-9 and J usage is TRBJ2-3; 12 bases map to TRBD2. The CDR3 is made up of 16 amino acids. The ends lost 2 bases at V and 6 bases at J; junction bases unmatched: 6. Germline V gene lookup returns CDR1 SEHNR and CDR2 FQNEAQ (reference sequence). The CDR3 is CASSLLAGGPGDTQYF. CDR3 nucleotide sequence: TGTGCCAGCAGCTTACTAGCGGGAGGGCCAGGGGATACGCAGTATTTT.

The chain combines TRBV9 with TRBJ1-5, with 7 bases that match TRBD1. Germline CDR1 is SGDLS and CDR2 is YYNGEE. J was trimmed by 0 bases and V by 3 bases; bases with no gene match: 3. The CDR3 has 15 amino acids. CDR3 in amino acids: CASSAQGFSNQPQHF. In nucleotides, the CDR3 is TGTGCCAGCAGCGCACAGGGGTTTAGCAATCAGCCCCAGCATTTT. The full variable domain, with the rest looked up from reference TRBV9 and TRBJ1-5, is DSGVTQTPKHLITATGQRVTLRCSPRSGDLSVYWYQQSLDQGLQFLIQYYNGEERAKGNILERFSAQQFPDLHSELNLSSLELGDSALYFCASSAQGFSNQPQHFGDGTRLSIL.

The CDR3 coding sequence is TGTGCCATCAGTGAACGGACAGGGCTTAACGCTGAAGCTTTCTTT. Protein product: CAISERTGLNAEAFF. This chain joins TRBV10-3 and TRBJ1-1, with 8 bases identical to TRBD1. Unmatched junction bases numbered 9, after V lost 3 bases and J lost 6 bases. Germline CDR1 reads ENHRY; CDR2 reads SYGVKD. The length of the CDR3 is 15 residues.

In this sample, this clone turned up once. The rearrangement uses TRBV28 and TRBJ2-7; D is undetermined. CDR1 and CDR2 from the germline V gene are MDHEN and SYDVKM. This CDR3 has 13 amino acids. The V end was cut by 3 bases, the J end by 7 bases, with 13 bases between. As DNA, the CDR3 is TGTGCCAGCAGTTTGGGTCAGGCGAAAGAGCAGTACTTC. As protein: CASSLGQAKEQYF.

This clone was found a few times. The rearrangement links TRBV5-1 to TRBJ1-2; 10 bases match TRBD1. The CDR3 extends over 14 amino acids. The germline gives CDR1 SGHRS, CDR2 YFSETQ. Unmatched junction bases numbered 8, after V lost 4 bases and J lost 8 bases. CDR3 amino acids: CASSPGTGVSGYTF. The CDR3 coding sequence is TGCGCCAGCAGCCCAGGGACAGGGGTTAGCGGCTACACCTTC.

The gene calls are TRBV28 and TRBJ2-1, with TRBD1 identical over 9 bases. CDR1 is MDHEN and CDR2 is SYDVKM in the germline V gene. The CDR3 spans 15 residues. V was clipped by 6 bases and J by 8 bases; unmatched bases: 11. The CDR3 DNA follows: TGTGCCAGCAGCTCCGGGACAGGGTTAATCGATGAGCAGTTCTTC. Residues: CASSSGTGLIDEQFF.

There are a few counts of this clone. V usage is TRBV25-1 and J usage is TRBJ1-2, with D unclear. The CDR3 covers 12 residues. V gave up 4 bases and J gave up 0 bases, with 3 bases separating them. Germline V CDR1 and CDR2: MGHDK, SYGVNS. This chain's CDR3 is CASSATNYGYTF. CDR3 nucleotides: TGTGCCAGCAGTGCTACTAACTATGGCTACACCTTC.

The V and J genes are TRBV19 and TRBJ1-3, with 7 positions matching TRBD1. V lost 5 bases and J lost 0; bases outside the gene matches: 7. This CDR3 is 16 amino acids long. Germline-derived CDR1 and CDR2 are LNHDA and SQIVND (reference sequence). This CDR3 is CASSPRQGFSGNTIYF. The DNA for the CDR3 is TGTGCCAGTAGTCCGCGACAGGGCTTCTCTGGAAACACCATATATTTT.

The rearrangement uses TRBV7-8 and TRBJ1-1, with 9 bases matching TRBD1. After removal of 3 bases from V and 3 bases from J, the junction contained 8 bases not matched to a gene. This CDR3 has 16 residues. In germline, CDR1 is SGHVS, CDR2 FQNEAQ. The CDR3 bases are TGTGCCAGCAGCTTCCTTGGGACAGGGAGGTACACTGAAGCTTTCTTT. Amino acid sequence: CASSFLGTGRYTEAFF.

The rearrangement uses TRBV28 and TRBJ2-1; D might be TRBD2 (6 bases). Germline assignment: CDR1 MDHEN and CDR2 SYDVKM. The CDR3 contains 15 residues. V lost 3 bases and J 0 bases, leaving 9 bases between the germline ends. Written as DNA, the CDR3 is TGTGCCAGCAGTTTCGCGGGGAGCTCCTACAATGAGCAGTTCTTC. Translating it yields CASSFAGSSYNEQFF. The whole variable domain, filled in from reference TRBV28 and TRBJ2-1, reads DVKVTQSSRYLVKRTGEKVFLECVQDMDHENMFWYRQDPGLGLRLIYFSYDVKMKEKGDIPEGYSVSREKKERFSLILESASTNQTSMYLCASSFAGSSYNEQFFGPGTRLTVL.

The CDR3 coding sequence is TGCGCCAGCAGCTACACTAGCGGGGGGGCCACAGATACGCAGTATTTT. This translates into CASSYTSGGATDTQYF. The chain has TRBV5-1 and TRBJ2-3; 13 nucleotides line up with TRBD2. This CDR3 spans 16 amino acids. Trimming at V came to 3 bases and at J to 2 bases, leaving 3 bases not matched to a gene. Germline V lookup: CDR1 SGHRS, CDR2 YFSETQ.

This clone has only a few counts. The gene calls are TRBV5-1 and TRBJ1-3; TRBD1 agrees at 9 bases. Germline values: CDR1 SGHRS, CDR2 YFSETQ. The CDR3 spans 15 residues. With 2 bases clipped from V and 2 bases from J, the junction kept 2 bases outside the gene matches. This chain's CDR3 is CASSLQGAPGNTIYF. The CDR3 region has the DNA TGCGCCAGCAGCTTACAGGGGGCGCCTGGAAACACCATATATTTT.

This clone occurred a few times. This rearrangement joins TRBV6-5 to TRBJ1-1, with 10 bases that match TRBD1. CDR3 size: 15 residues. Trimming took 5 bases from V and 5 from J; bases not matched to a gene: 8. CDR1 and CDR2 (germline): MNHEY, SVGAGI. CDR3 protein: CASSRPGQGLTEAFF. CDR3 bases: TGTGCCAGCAGTCGCCCGGGACAGGGGTTAACTGAAGCTTTCTTT.

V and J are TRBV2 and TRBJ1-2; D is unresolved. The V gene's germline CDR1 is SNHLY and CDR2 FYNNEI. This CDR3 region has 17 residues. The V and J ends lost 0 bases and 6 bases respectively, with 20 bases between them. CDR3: CASSEARRRLLVDGYTF. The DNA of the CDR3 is TGTGCCAGCAGTGAAGCGCGCCGGAGGCTGCTCGTGGATGGCTACACCTTC.